This entry lists 25 T cell receptor beta chains sequenced from one sample in a study of blood T cell repertoires in COVID-19. Clones were sequenced by immunoSEQ multiplex PCR, and TCRdb holds only the in-frame ones, with some missing. Among about 100,000 clones, approximately 91% were seen once, and the ten largest hold 0.97%. Sequencing used peripheral blood. The source of these receptors is a man aged 55 to 70 with acute or convalescent COVID-19.

The chain links TRBV5-6 to TRBJ1-2, with 9 bases matching TRBD1. The CDR3 runs 13 residues. V lost 4 bases to trimming and J lost 8 bases; unmatched junction nucleotides: 6. CDR1 and CDR2 from the germline V gene are SGHDT and YYEEEE. CDR3 sequence reads: CASSQDRGDGYTF. CDR3 nucleotide sequence: TGTGCCAGCAGCCAGGACAGGGGCGACGGCTACACCTTC.

A word on this clone: The junction and the germline gene differ at one end; a read error may be behind it. The CDR3 spells CATSDFWADKSTDMQYF. CDR3 bases: TGTGCCACCAGTGATTTCTGGGCCGATAAGAGCACAGATATGCAGTATTTT. The genes are TRBV24-1 and TRBJ2-3, with D hard to call. Germline-derived CDR1 and CDR2 are KGHDR and SFDVKD. The CDR3 spans 17 residues.

The chain recombines TRBV25-1 with TRBJ2-1; the match to TRBD2 covers 10 bases. The germline V gene encodes CDR1 MGHDK and CDR2 SYGVNS. The CDR3 is 15 residues long. With V trimmed by 3 bases and J by 4 bases, 3 bases remained unmatched. The CDR3 nucleotides are TGTGCCAGCAGTGATGGGACTAGCGAGTACAATGAGCAGTTCTTC. It codes for CASSDGTSEYNEQFF.

The sample holds a few counts of this clone. The V and J genes are TRBV29-1 and TRBJ2-3; 8 bases are shared with TRBD2. Unmatched junction bases numbered 12, after V lost 5 bases and J lost 11 bases. The CDR3 extends over 13 amino acids. Germline-derived CDR1 and CDR2 are SQVTM and ANQGSEA. In DNA, the CDR3 is TGCAGCGTTACCGGGACTAGTTCAATTGTGCAGTATTTT. This gives the protein CSVTGTSSIVQYF.

This chain connects TRBV10-2 to TRBJ2-1; 15 bases align to TRBD2. The CDR3 sequence is 17 residues long. J lost 5 bases, V lost 6 bases, and 8 bases had no gene match. Germline values: CDR1 WSHSY, CDR2 SAAADI. This CDR3 is CASSGGLAGGSDNEQFF. The CDR3 region has the DNA TGCGCCAGCAGCGGTGGACTAGCGGGAGGGTCGGACAATGAGCAGTTCTTC.

The sample holds one count of this clone. V and J are TRBV30 and TRBJ2-3; the D gene is possibly TRBD1 (5 bases). In germline, CDR1 is GTSNPN, CDR2 SVGIG (reference sequence). Trimming pared 1 base from V and 4 bases from J, leaving 9 bases between. There are 13 residues in the CDR3. The CDR3 region is CAWSEGAPDTQYF. CDR3 nucleotides: TGTGCCTGGAGTGAAGGGGCCCCAGATACGCAGTATTTT. Together with reference TRBV30 and TRBJ2-3, the CDR3 gives the full variable domain: SQTIHQWPATLVQPVGSPLSLECTVEGTSNPNLYWYRQAAGRGLQLLFYSVGIGQISSEVPQNLSASRPQDRQFILSSKKLLLSDSGFYLCAWSEGAPDTQYFGPGTRLTVL.

In regard to this clone: The junction shows a germline mismatch at one end, possibly a read error. The chain is built from TRBV25-1 and TRBJ2-3; possible D gene TRBD1, 6 bases. The CDR3 length is 14 residues. Germline lookup yields CDR1 MGHDK and CDR2 SYGVNS. Written as DNA, the CDR3 is TGTGCCAGCAGTGATAGGGGGTTGGGCAGGGCTCCCTGGTTT. It specifies CASSDRGLGRAPWF.

J is TRBJ1-2 and V is TRBV2, with 8 bases aligning to TRBD1. Germline lookup yields CDR1 SNHLY and CDR2 FYNNEI. The CDR3 is 13 residues long. V dropped 5 bases and J dropped 7; count of bases not matched to a gene: 6. The DNA for the CDR3 is TGTGCCAGCAGTCTGGACAGGGTGGCTGGCTACACCTTC. Its translation is CASSLDRVAGYTF.

V usage is TRBV3-1 (or the pseudogene TRBV3-2) and J usage is TRBJ1-2; no definite D call. CDR1 is LGHDT and CDR2 is YNNKEL in the germline V gene (reference sequence). CDR3 size: 13 residues. The V gene lost 1 base and the J gene lost 5 bases, with 8 bases spanning the gap. The CDR3 region has the DNA TGTGCCAGCAGCCAAGCTCCAACATATGGCTACACCTTC. Translation: CASSQAPTYGYTF.

The chain employs TRBV27 and TRBJ2-3; 10 nucleotides line up with TRBD2. J gave up 0 bases and V 4 bases, and 10 bases lay outside the gene matches. This CDR3 region has 18 residues. Germline CDR1 is MNHEY and CDR2 is SMNVEV (reference sequence). The CDR3 loop is CASSSRTSGPSSTDTQYF. CDR3 DNA sequence: TGTGCCAGCAGTTCTCGGACTAGCGGCCCCTCTAGCACAGATACGCAGTATTTT.

The chain is built from TRBV4-2 and TRBJ1-2; 9 bases are a match to TRBD1. The CDR3 extends over 16 amino acids. Germline V gene data show CDR1 as LGHNA and CDR2 as YNFKEQ. With V trimmed by 4 bases and J by 2 bases, 8 bases remained unmatched. The DNA of the CDR3 is TGTGCCAGCAGCCCTGGCCGGGACAGGGCCAACTATGGCTACACCTTC. It codes for CASSPGRDRANYGYTF.

The chain couples TRBV30 to TRBJ2-1; 9 nucleotides align to TRBD2. Germline CDR1 GTSNPN, CDR2 SVGIG (reference sequence). Trimming removed 2 bases from V and 3 bases from J; junction bases left unmatched: 2. The CDR3 has 14 residues. CDR3 DNA: TGTGCCTGGAGTCGTAGCGGGAGCTACAATGAGCAGTTCTTC. It codes for CAWSRSGSYNEQFF.

The chain recombines TRBV6-5 with TRBJ1-6, with TRBD1 as a possible D gene (6 bases). Germline assignment: CDR1 MNHEY and CDR2 SVGAGI. The V end was cut by 6 bases, the J end by 7 bases, with 10 bases between. The CDR3 spans 13 residues. The DNA of the CDR3 is TGTGCCAGCAGACAAACAGGGAATTCACCCCTCCACTTT. Protein: CASRQTGNSPLHF.

The sample holds one count of this clone. This chain links TRBV3-1 (or the pseudogene TRBV3-2) with TRBJ1-6, with D possibly TRBD1 on 5 matching bases. Germline V gene data show CDR1 as LGHDT and CDR2 as YNNKEL (reference sequence). The CDR3 totals 15 residues. V was trimmed by 0 bases and J by 8 bases, leaving 11 bases between them. The CDR3 nucleotides read TGTGCCAGCAGCCAAGATACGGGGGGATATTCACCCCTCCACTTT. As protein: CASSQDTGGYSPLHF.

The chain links TRBV28 to TRBJ2-7; 13 bases match TRBD2. Germline lookup yields CDR1 MDHEN and CDR2 SYDVKM. After removal of 6 bases from V and 1 base from J, the junction contained 6 bases not matched to a gene. This CDR3 contains 16 residues. The CDR3 nucleotides are TGTGCCAGCAGCCTGACTAGCGGGAGGCGATCCTACGAGCAGTACTTC. This translates into CASSLTSGRRSYEQYF. Full variable domain (missing parts from reference TRBV28 and TRBJ2-7): DVKVTQSSRYLVKRTGEKVFLECVQDMDHENMFWYRQDPGLGLRLIYFSYDVKMKEKGDIPEGYSVSREKKERFSLILESASTNQTSMYLCASSLTSGRRSYEQYFGPGTRLTVT.

A few counts support this clone. V is TRBV5-1 and J is TRBJ2-1, with 8 nucleotides matching TRBD2. Germline V gives CDR1 SGHRS, CDR2 YFSETQ. The CDR3 is 15 residues long. The ends lost 1 base at V and 8 bases at J; junction bases unmatched: 8. CDR3 in DNA: TGCGCCAGCAGCTTGTCGGGACTAGGGTTCGATGAGCAGTTCTTC. Translating it yields CASSLSGLGFDEQFF.

V gene TRBV7-2 combines with J gene TRBJ1-5; 9 bases map to TRBD1. The CDR3 length is 14 residues. Germline assignment: CDR1 SGHTA and CDR2 FQGNSA. The V segment lost 5 bases and the J segment 4 bases; nucleotides outside the gene matches: 3. CDR3 sequence (DNA): TGTGCCAGCAGCCCGGGACAGGGAAATCAGCCCCAGCATTTT. Residues: CASSPGQGNQPQHF. Filled out from reference TRBV7-2 and TRBJ1-5, the complete variable domain reads GAGVSQSPSNKVTEKGKDVELRCDPISGHTALYWYRQSLGQGLEFLIYFQGNSAPDKSGLPSDRFSAERTGGSVSTLTIQRTQQEDSAVYLCASSPGQGNQPQHFGDGTRLSIL.

This chain links TRBV18 with TRBJ1-1; no clear D gene. The CDR3 contains 15 residues. Per germline, CDR1 KGHSH and CDR2 LQKENI. Trimming took off 2 bases at V and 5 bases at J, with 15 bases between the two ends. The CDR3: CASSPESGFGTEAFF. CDR3 coding DNA: TGTGCCAGCTCACCAGAATCAGGTTTTGGTACTGAAGCTTTCTTT. Variable domain in full (rest from reference TRBV18 and TRBJ1-1): NAGVMQNPRHLVRRRGQEARLRCSPMKGHSHVYWYRQLPEEGLKFMVYLQKENIIDESGMPKERFSAEFPKEGPSILRIQQVVRGDSAAYFCASSPESGFGTEAFFGQGTRLTVV.

The CDR3 spells CASSFTTSGRAGGETQYF. The CDR3 DNA reads as TGCGCCAGCAGCTTTACGACTAGCGGGAGGGCCGGCGGAGAGACCCAGTACTTC. The chain is built from TRBV5-1 and TRBJ2-5, with 14 nucleotides matching TRBD2. V lost 2 bases, J lost 4 bases, and 10 bases stayed unmatched. The CDR3 has 18 residues. Germline loops: CDR1 SGHRS, CDR2 YFSETQ.

The rearrangement joins TRBV12-3 or TRBV12-4 to TRBJ1-1; D gene unclear. Trimming cost V 6 bases and J 8 bases, with 16 bases left between them. The CDR3 has 13 amino acids. The CDR3 DNA follows: TGTGCCAGCAGCCCAATCATGAGTTCCGAAGCTTTCTTT. Its translation is CASSPIMSSEAFF.

This clone was observed a single time. The V call is TRBV27, the J call TRBJ1-1, with 7 bases identical to TRBD1. The V gene end was trimmed by 3 bases and the J gene end by 1 base; junction bases not matched to a gene: 2. The V gene's germline CDR1 is MNHEY and CDR2 SMNVEV (reference sequence). The CDR3 consists of 14 residues. The CDR3 here is CASSFDRANTEAFF. CDR3 nucleotide sequence: TGTGCCAGCAGTTTCGACAGGGCGAACACTGAAGCTTTCTTT.

The chain's CDR3 is CAISEWGGASGNTIYF. CDR3 sequence (DNA): TGTGCCATCAGTGAGTGGGGGGGGGCTTCTGGAAACACCATATATTTT. This rearrangement joins TRBV10-3 to TRBJ1-3, with D perhaps matching TRBD1 (6 bases). Trimming left V 1 base short and J 1 base short, with 11 bases between. The germline V gene encodes CDR1 ENHRY and CDR2 SYGVKD. This CDR3 is 16 amino acids long.

For this clone: The same CDR3 also results from other DNA sequences found in this sample. V is TRBV10-3 and J is TRBJ2-3, with TRBD2 as a possible D gene (7 bases). The V gene's germline CDR1 is ENHRY and CDR2 SYGVKD. The V gene lost 5 bases and the J gene lost 0 bases, with 9 bases spanning the gap. The CDR3 runs 14 residues. CDR3 nucleotide sequence: TGTGCCATCAGTAGGGGGGGGAGCACAGATACGCAGTATTTT. Amino acid sequence: CAISRGGSTDTQYF.

This sequence joins TRBV24-1 and TRBJ2-1; no firm D call. Per germline, CDR1 KGHDR and CDR2 SFDVKD. The CDR3 length is 15 residues. V lost 5 bases and J 5 bases, leaving 15 bases between the germline ends. CDR3 nucleotide sequence: TGTGCCACCAGTGGTCGGCAGGATATTGACAATGAGCAGTTCTTC. It codes for CATSGRQDIDNEQFF.

The chain couples TRBV29-1 to TRBJ1-1; 10 nucleotides line up with TRBD1. Looked up from germline, CDR1 is SQVTM and CDR2 is ANQGSEA. The CDR3 is made up of 13 amino acids. The V gene end was trimmed by 6 bases and the J gene end by 11 bases; junction bases not matched to a gene: 12. The CDR3 nucleotides read TGCAGCGTCACTCGGACAGGGGGGATAGGGGCTTTCTTT. Translation: CSVTRTGGIGAFF.